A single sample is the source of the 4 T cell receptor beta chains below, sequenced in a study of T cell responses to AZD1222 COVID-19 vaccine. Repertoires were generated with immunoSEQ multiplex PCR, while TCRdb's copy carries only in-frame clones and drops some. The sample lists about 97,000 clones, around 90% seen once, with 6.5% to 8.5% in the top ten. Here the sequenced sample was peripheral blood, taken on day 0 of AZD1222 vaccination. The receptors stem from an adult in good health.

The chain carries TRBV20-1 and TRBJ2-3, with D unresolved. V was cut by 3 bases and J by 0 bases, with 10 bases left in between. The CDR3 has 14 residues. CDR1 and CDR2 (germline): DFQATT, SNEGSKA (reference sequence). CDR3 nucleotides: TGCAGTGCTAGTTACAGTACTAGCACAGATACGCAGTATTTT. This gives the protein CSASYSTSTDTQYF.

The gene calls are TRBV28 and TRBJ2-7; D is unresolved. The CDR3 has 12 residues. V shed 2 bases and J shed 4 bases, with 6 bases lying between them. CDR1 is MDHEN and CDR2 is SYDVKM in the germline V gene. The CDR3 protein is CASSLALYEQYF. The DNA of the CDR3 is TGTGCCAGCAGTTTAGCCCTTTACGAGCAGTACTTC. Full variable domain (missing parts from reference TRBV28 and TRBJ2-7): DVKVTQSSRYLVKRTGEKVFLECVQDMDHENMFWYRQDPGLGLRLIYFSYDVKMKEKGDIPEGYSVSREKKERFSLILESASTNQTSMYLCASSLALYEQYFGPGTRLTVT.

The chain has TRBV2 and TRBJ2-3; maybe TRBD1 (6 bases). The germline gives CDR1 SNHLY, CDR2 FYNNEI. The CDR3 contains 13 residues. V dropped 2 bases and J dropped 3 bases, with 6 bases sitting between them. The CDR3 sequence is CASSEQGTDTQYF. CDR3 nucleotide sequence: TGTGCCAGCAGTGAACAGGGGACAGATACGCAGTATTTT.

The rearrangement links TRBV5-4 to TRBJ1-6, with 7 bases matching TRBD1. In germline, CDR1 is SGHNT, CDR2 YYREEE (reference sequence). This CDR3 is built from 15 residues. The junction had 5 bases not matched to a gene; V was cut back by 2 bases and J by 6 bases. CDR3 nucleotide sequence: TGTGCCAGCAGCTTCCCCGGGACAGTTAATTCACCCCTCCACTTT. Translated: CASSFPGTVNSPLHF. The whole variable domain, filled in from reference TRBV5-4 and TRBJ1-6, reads ETGVTQSPTHLIKTRGQQVTLRCSSQSGHNTVSWYQQALGQGPQFIFQYYREEENGRGNFPPRFSGLQFPNYSSELNVNALELDDSALYLCASSFPGTVNSPLHFGNGTRLTVT.